Following are 25 T cell receptor beta chains from one sample sequenced in a study of shared clonotypes between healthy human individuals. Sequencing was performed with immunoSEQ multiplex PCR; in TCRdb, only in-frame clones are kept and a portion is missing. Here the sample spans 1.5 million to 2.5 million clones, approximately 94% being singletons. Naive CD8 cells lacked CD45RO and underwent positive selection for CCR7, leaving out terminally differentiated effector memory CD45RA+ cells. Specimen: naive CD8+ T cells sorted from blood. These TCRs come from a man aged 18 to 29 in good health.

The chain employs TRBV28 and TRBJ1-1; D might be TRBD1 (6 bases). V was cut by 3 bases and J by 3 bases, with 29 bases left in between. Germline CDR1 MDHEN, CDR2 SYDVKM. The CDR3 length is 20 residues. This chain's CDR3 is CASSLGYREDRWGGYTEAFF. The CDR3, as DNA: TGTGCCAGCAGTTTGGGTTACAGGGAAGACCGGTGGGGGGGATACACTGAAGCTTTCTTT.

On this clone: The sample carries other DNA sequences with the same CDR3. The chain uses TRBV9 and TRBJ1-3; D may be TRBD1 (6 bases). The CDR3 loop spans 13 amino acids. V lost 3 bases and J lost 4, with 8 bases in between. CDR1 and CDR2 from the germline V gene are SGDLS and YYNGEE. CDR3 sequence: CASSAGTGNTIYF. Here the CDR3 DNA reads TGTGCCAGCAGCGCGGGGACAGGAAACACCATATATTTT.

The chain couples TRBV9 to TRBJ2-2; tentative D call: TRBD1 (5 bases). This CDR3 has 16 residues. CDR1 and CDR2 from the germline V gene are SGDLS and YYNGEE. The V gene lost 0 bases and the J gene lost 4 bases, with 13 bases spanning the gap. The CDR3 region is CASSVEHPRGTGELFF. CDR3 DNA sequence: TGTGCCAGCAGCGTAGAACATCCAAGGGGCACCGGGGAGCTGTTTTTT.

Points on this clone: The same CDR3 is also encoded by other DNA sequences in this sample. The V call is TRBV27, the J call TRBJ2-1; no clear D gene. V shed 3 bases and J shed 0 bases, with 6 bases lying between them. The CDR3 covers 14 residues. From germline, CDR1 is MNHEY and CDR2 SMNVEV (reference sequence). This CDR3 is CASSFPDSYNEQFF. The CDR3 DNA reads as TGTGCCAGCAGTTTCCCGGACTCCTACAATGAGCAGTTCTTC.

Concerning this clone: This same CDR3 is encoded by further DNA sequences in the sample. This chain uses TRBV5-1 with TRBJ2-3; D remains unclear. Germline values: CDR1 SGHRS, CDR2 YFSETQ. V lost 0 bases and J lost 0, with 8 bases in between. The CDR3 is made up of 15 amino acids. In DNA form, the CDR3 reads TGCGCCAGCAGCTTGGTAGGAGCTAGCACAGATACGCAGTATTTT. Residues: CASSLVGASTDTQYF.

J is TRBJ1-1 and V is TRBV6-4; D may be TRBD1 (5 bases). There are 14 residues in the CDR3. V lost 6 bases and J lost 0, with 11 bases in between. CDR1 MRHNA and CDR2 SNTAGT come from the germline V gene. The DNA of the CDR3 is TGTGCCAGCAGGAGACAGTCTATGAACACTGAAGCTTTCTTT. This translates into CASRRQSMNTEAFF.

As concerns this clone: Other DNA sequences in this specimen translate into the identical CDR3. This chain uses TRBV28 with TRBJ2-7; a weak D match, TRBD1 (5 bases). Germline V gene data show CDR1 as MDHEN and CDR2 as SYDVKM. This CDR3 spans 12 amino acids. The V end lost 1 base, the J end lost 7 bases, and 8 bases lay between the germline ends. The CDR3 DNA is TGTGCCAGCAGTTTATTGGGGCGGGAGCAGTACTTC. This translates into CASSLLGREQYF.

As for this clone: Other nucleotide sequences from this sample produce the same CDR3. This chain uses TRBV19 with TRBJ2-7, with D unresolved. V dropped 5 bases and J dropped 0 bases, with 8 bases sitting between them. This CDR3 region has 13 residues. The germline gives CDR1 LNHDA, CDR2 SQIVND (reference sequence). This CDR3 reads CASSPGRSYEQYF. CDR3 nucleotides: TGTGCCAGTAGTCCCGGCCGCTCCTACGAGCAGTACTTC.

The rearrangement joins TRBV6-5 to TRBJ2-7; 9 nucleotides line up with TRBD1. The CDR3 sequence is 15 residues long. Germline CDR1 reads MNHEY; CDR2 reads SVGAGI. V was clipped by 7 bases and J by 3 bases; unmatched bases: 10. The CDR3 is CASISPGTGNYEQYF. As DNA, the CDR3 is TGTGCCAGCATCTCCCCCGGGACAGGGAACTACGAGCAGTACTTC.

In this sample, this clone turned up once. The J gene is TRBJ1-6, the V gene TRBV5-4; maybe TRBD1 (6 bases). From germline, CDR1 is SGHNT and CDR2 YYREEE (reference sequence). V lost 4 bases, J lost 5 bases, and 10 bases lay in between. This CDR3 spans 14 amino acids. CDR3 sequence (DNA): TGTGCCAGCAGCCGGGAGGGGGATAATTCACCCCTCCACTTT. Encoded protein: CASSREGDNSPLHF. Using reference TRBV5-4 and TRBJ1-6 for the parts outside the CDR3, the full variable domain is ETGVTQSPTHLIKTRGQQVTLRCSSQSGHNTVSWYQQALGQGPQFIFQYYREEENGRGNFPPRFSGLQFPNYSSELNVNALELDDSALYLCASSREGDNSPLHFGNGTRLTVT.

This chain joins TRBV10-3 and TRBJ2-1; 8 bases match TRBD1. This CDR3 comprises 16 residues. The germline CDR1 and CDR2 sequences are ENHRY and SYGVKD. The ends lost 11 bases at V and 0 bases at J; junction bases unmatched: 12. The CDR3: CAALGGQESSYNEQFF. The CDR3 DNA reads as TGTGCCGCACTGGGGGGACAGGAGAGCTCCTACAATGAGCAGTTCTTC.

J is TRBJ1-3 and V is TRBV29-1; tentatively, D is TRBD1 (5 bases). Germline V gene lookup returns CDR1 SQVTM and CDR2 ANQGSEA. The CDR3 is 15 amino acids. V lost 2 bases to trimming and J lost 0 bases, with 11 bases between them. CDR3 amino acids: CSVELGTGSGNTIYF. The CDR3 DNA reads TGCAGCGTTGAACTGGGGACCGGCTCTGGAAACACCATATATTTT.

The chain employs TRBV5-4 and TRBJ2-7; 16 bases agree with TRBD2. CDR3 length: 19 amino acids. V was pared by 4 bases and J by 0 bases, with 10 bases of the junction left unmatched. Germline loops: CDR1 SGHNT, CDR2 YYREEE (reference sequence). The CDR3 protein is CASSGTGLAGGDYSYEQYF. The CDR3 nucleotides read TGTGCCAGCAGCGGGACGGGACTAGCGGGAGGGGACTACTCCTACGAGCAGTACTTC.

The chain couples TRBV10-1 to TRBJ1-2; the match to TRBD1 covers 8 bases. Per the germline V gene, CDR1 is WNHNN and CDR2 is SYGVQD (reference sequence). The V and J ends lost 6 bases and 4 bases, in that order; junction bases with no gene match: 7. The CDR3 has 14 residues. CDR3 sequence: CASRKTGVGYGYTF. CDR3 bases: TGCGCCAGCAGGAAGACAGGGGTCGGCTATGGCTACACCTTC.

The J gene is TRBJ1-2, the V gene TRBV6-1; D perhaps matches TRBD1 (6 bases). The CDR3 has 18 amino acids. CDR1 MNHNS and CDR2 SASEGT come from the germline V gene. The V end was cut by 3 bases, the J end by 0 bases, with 20 bases between. CDR3 bases: TGTGCCAGCAGTGACCTCCCCCCCGGCACAGGGACTAACTATGGCTACACCTTC. Translation: CASSDLPPGTGTNYGYTF.

This chain connects TRBV2 to TRBJ2-1; D remains unclear. V lost 4 bases, J lost 3 bases, and 4 bases lay in between. The CDR3 is 12 amino acids. CDR1 is SNHLY, CDR2 FYNNEI, per germline. The CDR3 nucleotides read TGTGCCAGCAGTGGGGTCTACAATGAGCAGTTCTTC. Translating it yields CASSGVYNEQFF.

The chain joins TRBV7-9 to TRBJ2-7; D may be TRBD2 (7 bases). Germline assignment: CDR1 SEHNR and CDR2 FQNEAQ (reference sequence). This CDR3 is built from 15 residues. The V end lost 5 bases, the J end lost 11 bases, and 25 bases lay between the germline ends. The CDR3 reads CASSTGGGTLRAKYF. CDR3 DNA: TGTGCCAGCAGCACTGGGGGAGGGACACTACGAGCAAAGTACTTC. The variable domain in full, completed from reference TRBV7-9 and TRBJ2-7, reads DTGVSQNPRHKITKRGQNVTFRCDPISEHNRLYWYRQTLGQGPEFLTYFQNEAQLEKSRLLSDRFSAERPKGSFSTLEIQRTEQGDSAMYLCASSTGGGTLRAKYFGPGTRLTVT.

As regards this clone: The sample contains more than one DNA sequence encoding this CDR3. This rearrangement joins TRBV5-4 to TRBJ2-3; the D is unclear. V lost 2 bases to trimming and J lost 0 bases, with 4 bases between them. Germline CDR1 and CDR2: SGHNT and YYREEE (reference sequence). The CDR3 consists of 13 residues. CDR3 loop: CASSFKSTDTQYF. CDR3 bases: TGTGCCAGCAGCTTCAAGAGCACAGATACGCAGTATTTT.

The gene calls are TRBV10-2 and TRBJ2-7; 8 bases are a match to TRBD2. Trimming removed 7 bases from V and 3 bases from J; junction bases left unmatched: 2. Germline-derived CDR1 and CDR2 are WSHSY and SAAADI. The CDR3 loop spans 12 amino acids. The CDR3: CASMAGGYEQYF. CDR3 coding DNA: TGCGCCAGCATGGCGGGAGGCTACGAGCAGTACTTC.

The J gene is TRBJ2-7, the V gene TRBV6-5; 9 bases are shared with TRBD1. V gave up 2 bases and J gave up 0 bases; unmatched junction bases: 5. From germline, CDR1 is MNHEY and CDR2 SVGAGI. The CDR3 length is 16 residues. The CDR3 region is CASSYGQGPSSYEQYF. The CDR3, as DNA: TGTGCCAGCAGTTACGGACAGGGGCCGAGCTCCTACGAGCAGTACTTC.

The genes are TRBV27 and TRBJ2-7, with 8 bases that match TRBD1. Germline trimming cut 6 bases from V and 2 bases from J; bases unmatched to any gene: 6. The germline V gene has CDR1 MNHEY and CDR2 SMNVEV (reference sequence). The CDR3 length is 14 residues. CDR3 protein: CASRPGQAPYEQYF. The CDR3 coding sequence is TGTGCCAGCAGACCGGGACAGGCCCCCTACGAGCAGTACTTC.

The J gene is TRBJ2-7, the V gene TRBV10-3; 7 bases match TRBD1. Germline lookup yields CDR1 ENHRY and CDR2 SYGVKD. V lost 6 bases to trimming and J lost 0 bases; unmatched junction nucleotides: 8. The CDR3 extends over 15 amino acids. The CDR3 spells CAISLQGLSSYEQYF. The DNA for the CDR3 is TGTGCCATCAGCCTACAGGGGTTGAGCTCCTACGAGCAGTACTTC.

The rearrangement links TRBV7-9 to TRBJ2-5; D might be TRBD1 (6 bases). The CDR3 covers 14 residues. Germline V gene data show CDR1 as SEHNR and CDR2 as FQNEAQ (reference sequence). Trimming removed 5 bases from V and 2 bases from J, with 12 bases in between. The CDR3 loop reads CASSGRTVQETQYF. CDR3 nucleotide sequence: TGTGCCAGCAGCGGACGGACAGTTCAAGAGACCCAGTACTTC.

This rearrangement joins TRBV7-2 to TRBJ2-2; D is undetermined. There are 13 residues in the CDR3. V gave up 3 bases and J gave up 6 bases, with 8 bases separating them. Germline CDR1 SGHTA, CDR2 FQGNSA. The CDR3 region is CASSFRWSGELFF. The CDR3 region has the DNA TGTGCCAGCAGCTTCAGGTGGTCCGGGGAGCTGTTTTTT.

The chain combines TRBV13 with TRBJ2-1, with TRBD2 identical over 10 bases. V lost 1 base, J lost 3 bases, and 3 bases stayed unmatched. The CDR3 contains 16 residues. The germline V gene encodes CDR1 PRHDT and CDR2 FYEKMQ (reference sequence). The CDR3 region is CASSLEGLAIYNEQFF. DNA of the CDR3: TGTGCCAGCAGCTTAGAGGGACTAGCGATCTACAATGAGCAGTTCTTC. Based on the CDR3 plus reference TRBV13 and TRBJ2-1, the full variable domain is AAGVIQSPRHLIKEKRETATLKCYPIPRHDTVYWYQQGPGQDPQFLISFYEKMQSDKGSIPDRFSAQQFSDYHSELNMSSLELGDSALYFCASSLEGLAIYNEQFFGPGTRLTVL.